This T cell receptor (beta chain) derives from a study of cytomegalovirus exposure and HLA in healthy donors. The repertoire was sequenced with immunoSEQ multiplex PCR; TCRdb's copy has only in-frame clones and lacks some. The sample yields a few hundred thousand clones, 86% seen once. The germline V gene encodes CDR1 SGHRS and CDR2 YFSETQ. The J segment lost 3 bases and the V segment lost 7 bases, leaving 8 bases of the junction unmatched. The length of the CDR3 is 14 residues. The TCR sequence derives from a woman aged 18-35 years in good health and CMV-seronegative. The V call is TRBV5-1, the J call TRBJ2-3, with 7 bases identical to TRBD2. The specimen sequenced was PBMCs. CDR3: CASAGGRWTDTQYF. DNA for the CDR3: TGCGCCAGCGCTGGCGGGAGATGGACAGATACGCAGTATTTT.